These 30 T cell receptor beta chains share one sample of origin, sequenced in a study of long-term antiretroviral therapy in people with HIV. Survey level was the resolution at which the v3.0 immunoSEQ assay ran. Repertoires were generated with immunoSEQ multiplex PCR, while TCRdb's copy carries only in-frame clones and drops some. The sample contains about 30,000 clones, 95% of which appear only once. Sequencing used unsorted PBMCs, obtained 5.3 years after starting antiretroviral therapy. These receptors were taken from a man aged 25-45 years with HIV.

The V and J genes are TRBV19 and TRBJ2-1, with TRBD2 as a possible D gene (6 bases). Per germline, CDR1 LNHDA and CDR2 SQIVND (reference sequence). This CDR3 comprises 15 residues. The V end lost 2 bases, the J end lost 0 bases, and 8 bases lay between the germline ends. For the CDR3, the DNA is TGTGCCAGTAGTATACGGGGGAGCTCCTACAATGAGCAGTTCTTC. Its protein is CASSIRGSSYNEQFF.

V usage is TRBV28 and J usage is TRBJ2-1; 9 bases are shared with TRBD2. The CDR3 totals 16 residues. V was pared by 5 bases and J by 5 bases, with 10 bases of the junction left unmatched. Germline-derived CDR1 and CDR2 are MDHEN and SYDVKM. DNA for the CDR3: TGTGCCAGCAGTACTAGCGGGTTACCGTTTCACAATGAGCAGTTCTTC. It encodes CASSTSGLPFHNEQFF.

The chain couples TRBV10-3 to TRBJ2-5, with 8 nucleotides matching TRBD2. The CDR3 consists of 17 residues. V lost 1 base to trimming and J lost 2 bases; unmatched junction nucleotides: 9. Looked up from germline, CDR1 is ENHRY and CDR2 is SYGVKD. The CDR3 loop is CAISEFGREETQETQYF. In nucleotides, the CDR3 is TGTGCCATCAGTGAGTTCGGGCGGGAGGAAACTCAAGAGACCCAGTACTTC.

CDR3 amino acids: CASSQERGQGTEAFF. CDR3 DNA: TGCGCCAGCAGCCAAGAGAGGGGACAAGGGACTGAAGCTTTCTTT. The J gene is TRBJ1-1, the V gene TRBV4-3, with D possibly being TRBD1 (6 bases). Germline CDR1 LGHNA, CDR2 YSLEER. The CDR3 length is 15 residues. With 0 bases removed from V and 5 bases from J, the gap between germline ends came to 13 bases.

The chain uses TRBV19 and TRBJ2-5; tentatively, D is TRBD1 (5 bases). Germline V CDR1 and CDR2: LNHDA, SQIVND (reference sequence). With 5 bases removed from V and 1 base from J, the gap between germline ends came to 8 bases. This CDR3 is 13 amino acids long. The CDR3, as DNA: TGTGCCAGTAGTCCGACAGTCCAAGAGACCCAGTACTTC. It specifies CASSPTVQETQYF.

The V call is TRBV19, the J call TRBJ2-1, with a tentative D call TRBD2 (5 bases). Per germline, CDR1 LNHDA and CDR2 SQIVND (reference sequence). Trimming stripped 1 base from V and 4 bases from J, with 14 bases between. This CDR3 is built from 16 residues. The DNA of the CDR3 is TGTGCCAGTAGTATAGGGGGAGCGAGCTATTACAATGAGCAGTTCTTC. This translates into CASSIGGASYYNEQFF.

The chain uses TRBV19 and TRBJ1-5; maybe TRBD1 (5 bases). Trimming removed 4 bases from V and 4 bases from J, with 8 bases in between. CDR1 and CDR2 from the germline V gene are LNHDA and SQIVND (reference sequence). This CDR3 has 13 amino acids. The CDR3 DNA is TGTGCCAGTAGTAGCGGGGGTAATCAGCCCCAGCATTTT. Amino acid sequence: CASSSGGNQPQHF.

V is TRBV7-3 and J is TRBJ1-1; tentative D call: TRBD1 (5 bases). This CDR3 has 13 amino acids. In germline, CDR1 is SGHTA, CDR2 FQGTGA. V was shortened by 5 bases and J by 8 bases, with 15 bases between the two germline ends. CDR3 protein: CASSPTGTAEAFF. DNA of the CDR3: TGTGCCAGCAGCCCAACCGGGACGGCCGAAGCTTTCTTT.

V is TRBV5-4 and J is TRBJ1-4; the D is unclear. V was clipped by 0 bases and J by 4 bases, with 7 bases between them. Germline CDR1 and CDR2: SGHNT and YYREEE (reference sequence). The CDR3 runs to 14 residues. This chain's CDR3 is CASSLAGHNEKLFF. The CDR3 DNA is TGTGCCAGCAGCTTGGCCGGTCATAATGAAAAACTGTTTTTT.

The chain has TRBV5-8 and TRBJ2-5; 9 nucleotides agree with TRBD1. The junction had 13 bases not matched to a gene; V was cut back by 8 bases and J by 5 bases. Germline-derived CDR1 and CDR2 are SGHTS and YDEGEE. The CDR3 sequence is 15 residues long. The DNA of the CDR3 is TGTGCCAGTCAACCCGGACAGGGGTTTGGGGAGACCCAGTACTTC. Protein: CASQPGQGFGETQYF.

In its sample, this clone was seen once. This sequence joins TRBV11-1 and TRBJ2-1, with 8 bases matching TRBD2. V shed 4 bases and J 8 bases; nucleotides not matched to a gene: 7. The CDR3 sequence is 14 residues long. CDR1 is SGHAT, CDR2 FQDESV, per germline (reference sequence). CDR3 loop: CASSWPGGPDEQFF. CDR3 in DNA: TGTGCCAGCAGCTGGCCGGGGGGGCCAGATGAGCAGTTCTTC.

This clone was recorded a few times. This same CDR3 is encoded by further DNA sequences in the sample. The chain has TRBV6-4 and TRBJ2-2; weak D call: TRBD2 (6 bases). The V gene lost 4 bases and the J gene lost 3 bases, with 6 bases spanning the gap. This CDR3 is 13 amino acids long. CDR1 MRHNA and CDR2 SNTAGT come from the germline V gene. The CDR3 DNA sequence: TGTGCCAGCAGTGCGGGGGACACCGGGGAGCTGTTTTTT. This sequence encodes CASSAGDTGELFF.

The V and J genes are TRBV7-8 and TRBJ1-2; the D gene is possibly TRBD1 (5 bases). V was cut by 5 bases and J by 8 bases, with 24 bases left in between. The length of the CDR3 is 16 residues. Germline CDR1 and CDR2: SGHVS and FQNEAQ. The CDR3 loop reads CASSEVSGSSGGGYTF. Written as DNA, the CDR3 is TGTGCCAGCAGCGAAGTTTCGGGCAGTAGCGGGGGGGGCTACACCTTC.

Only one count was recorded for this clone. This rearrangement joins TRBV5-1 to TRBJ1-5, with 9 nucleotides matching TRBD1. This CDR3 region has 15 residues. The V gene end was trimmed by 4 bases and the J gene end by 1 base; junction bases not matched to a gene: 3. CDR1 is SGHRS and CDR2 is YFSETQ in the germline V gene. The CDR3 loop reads CASSIGTGSNQPQHF. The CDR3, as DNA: TGCGCCAGCAGCATTGGGACAGGGAGCAATCAGCCCCAGCATTTT.

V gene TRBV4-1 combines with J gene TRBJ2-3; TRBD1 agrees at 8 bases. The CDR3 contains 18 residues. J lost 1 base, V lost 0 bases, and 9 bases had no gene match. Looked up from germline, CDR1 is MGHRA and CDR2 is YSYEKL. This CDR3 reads CASSQDFGGQGGTDTQYF. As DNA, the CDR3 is TGCGCCAGCAGCCAAGATTTTGGAGGACAGGGAGGCACAGATACGCAGTATTTT.

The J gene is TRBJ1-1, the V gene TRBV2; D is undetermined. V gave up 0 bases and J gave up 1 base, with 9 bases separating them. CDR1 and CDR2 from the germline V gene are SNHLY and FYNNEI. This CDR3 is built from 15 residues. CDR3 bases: TGTGCCAGCAGTGAAGCCAGTAACACGAACACTGAAGCTTTCTTT. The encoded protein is CASSEASNTNTEAFF.

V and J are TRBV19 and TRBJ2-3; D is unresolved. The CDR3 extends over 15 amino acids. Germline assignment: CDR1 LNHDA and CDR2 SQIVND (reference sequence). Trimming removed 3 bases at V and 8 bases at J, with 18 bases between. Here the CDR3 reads CASSIGLTPSSTQYF. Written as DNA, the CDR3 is TGTGCCAGTAGTATTGGTCTTACCCCCTCCAGTACGCAGTATTTT. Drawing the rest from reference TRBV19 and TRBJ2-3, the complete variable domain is DGGITQSPKYLFRKEGQNVTLSCEQNLNHDAMYWYRQDPGQGLRLIYYSQIVNDFQKGDIAEGYSVSREKKESFPLTVTSAQKNPTAFYLCASSIGLTPSSTQYFGPGTRLTVL.

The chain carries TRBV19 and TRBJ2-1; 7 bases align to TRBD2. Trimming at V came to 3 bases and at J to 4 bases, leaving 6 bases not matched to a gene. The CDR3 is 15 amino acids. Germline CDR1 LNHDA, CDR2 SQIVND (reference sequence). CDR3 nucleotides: TGTGCCAGTAGTATCAGTCTAGCGGTTTACAATGAGCAGTTCTTC. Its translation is CASSISLAVYNEQFF.

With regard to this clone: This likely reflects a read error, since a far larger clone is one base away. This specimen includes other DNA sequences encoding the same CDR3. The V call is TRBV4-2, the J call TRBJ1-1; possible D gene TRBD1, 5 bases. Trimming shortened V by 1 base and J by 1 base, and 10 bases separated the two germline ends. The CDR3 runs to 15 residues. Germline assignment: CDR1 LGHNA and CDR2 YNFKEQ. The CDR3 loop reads CASSQGGPSNTEAFF. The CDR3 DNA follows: TGTGCCAGCAGCCAAGGGGGACCCTCGAACACTGAAGCTTTCTTT.

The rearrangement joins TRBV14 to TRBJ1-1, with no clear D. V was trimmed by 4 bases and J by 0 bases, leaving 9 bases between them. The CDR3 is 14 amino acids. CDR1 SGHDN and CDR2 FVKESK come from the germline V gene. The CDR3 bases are TGTGCCAGCAGCCGGACGCAAATGAACACTGAAGCTTTCTTT. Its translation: CASSRTQMNTEAFF.

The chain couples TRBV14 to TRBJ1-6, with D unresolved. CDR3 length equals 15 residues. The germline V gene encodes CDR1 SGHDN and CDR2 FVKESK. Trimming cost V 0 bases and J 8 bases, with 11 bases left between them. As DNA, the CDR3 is TGTGCCAGCAGCCAAGAAGGAAGACGCGATTCACCCCTCCACTTT. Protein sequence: CASSQEGRRDSPLHF.

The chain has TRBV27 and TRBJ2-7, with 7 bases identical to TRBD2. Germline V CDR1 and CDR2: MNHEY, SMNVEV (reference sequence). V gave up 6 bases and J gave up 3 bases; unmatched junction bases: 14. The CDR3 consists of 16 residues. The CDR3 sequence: CASRKGGTGTLYEQYF. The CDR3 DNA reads TGTGCCAGCAGAAAGGGAGGGACGGGGACCCTCTACGAGCAGTACTTC.

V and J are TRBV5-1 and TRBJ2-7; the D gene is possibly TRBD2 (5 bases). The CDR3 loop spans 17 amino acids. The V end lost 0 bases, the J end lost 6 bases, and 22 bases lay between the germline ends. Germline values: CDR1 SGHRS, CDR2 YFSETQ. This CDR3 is CASSLVAESHGMSEQYF. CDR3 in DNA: TGCGCCAGCAGCTTGGTCGCGGAATCCCACGGGATGAGCGAGCAGTACTTC.

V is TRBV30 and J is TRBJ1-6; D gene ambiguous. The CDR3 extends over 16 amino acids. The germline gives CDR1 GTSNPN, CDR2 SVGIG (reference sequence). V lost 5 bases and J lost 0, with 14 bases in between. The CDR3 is CAWGLGGSSYNSPLHF. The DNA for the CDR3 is TGTGCCTGGGGGTTGGGCGGGAGCTCCTATAATTCACCCCTCCACTTT.

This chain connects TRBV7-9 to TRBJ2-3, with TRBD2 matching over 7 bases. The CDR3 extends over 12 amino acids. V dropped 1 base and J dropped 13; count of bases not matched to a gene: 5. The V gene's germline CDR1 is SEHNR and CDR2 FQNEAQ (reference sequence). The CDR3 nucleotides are TGTGCCAGCAGCTTAGGCCTGCGGGAGAAGTATTTT. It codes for CASSLGLREKYF.

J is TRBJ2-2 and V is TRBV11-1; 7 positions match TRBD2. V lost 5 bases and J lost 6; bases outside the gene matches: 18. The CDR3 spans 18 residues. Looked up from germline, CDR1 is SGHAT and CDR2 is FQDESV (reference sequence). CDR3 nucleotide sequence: TGTGCCAGCAGCCGCCGCGCGGGACTAACCTCTAACGCCGGGGAGCTGTTTTTT. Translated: CASSRRAGLTSNAGELFF.

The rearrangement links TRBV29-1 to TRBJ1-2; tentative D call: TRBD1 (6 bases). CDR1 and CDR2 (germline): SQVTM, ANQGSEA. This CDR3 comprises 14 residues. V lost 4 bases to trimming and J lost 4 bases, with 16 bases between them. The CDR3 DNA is TGCAGCGTTGTACATTCGGGGGCCTTCTATGGCTACACCTTC. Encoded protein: CSVVHSGAFYGYTF.

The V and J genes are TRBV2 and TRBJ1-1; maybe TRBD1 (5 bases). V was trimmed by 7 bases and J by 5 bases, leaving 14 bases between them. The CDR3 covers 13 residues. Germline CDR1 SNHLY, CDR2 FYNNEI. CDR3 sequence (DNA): TGTGCCAGCATACCGCAGGGAGGGACTGAAGCTTTCTTT. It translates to CASIPQGGTEAFF.

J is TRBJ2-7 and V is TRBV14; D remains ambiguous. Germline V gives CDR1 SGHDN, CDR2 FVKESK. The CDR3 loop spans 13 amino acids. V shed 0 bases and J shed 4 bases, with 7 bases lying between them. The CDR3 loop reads CASSQEIFYEQYF. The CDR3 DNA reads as TGTGCCAGCAGCCAAGAAATTTTTTACGAGCAGTACTTC.

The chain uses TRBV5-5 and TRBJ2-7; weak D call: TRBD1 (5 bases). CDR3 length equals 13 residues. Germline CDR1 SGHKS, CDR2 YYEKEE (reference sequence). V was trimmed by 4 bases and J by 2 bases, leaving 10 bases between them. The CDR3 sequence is CASSLDSPYEQYF. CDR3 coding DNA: TGTGCCAGCAGCCTTGACAGCCCCTACGAGCAGTACTTC.